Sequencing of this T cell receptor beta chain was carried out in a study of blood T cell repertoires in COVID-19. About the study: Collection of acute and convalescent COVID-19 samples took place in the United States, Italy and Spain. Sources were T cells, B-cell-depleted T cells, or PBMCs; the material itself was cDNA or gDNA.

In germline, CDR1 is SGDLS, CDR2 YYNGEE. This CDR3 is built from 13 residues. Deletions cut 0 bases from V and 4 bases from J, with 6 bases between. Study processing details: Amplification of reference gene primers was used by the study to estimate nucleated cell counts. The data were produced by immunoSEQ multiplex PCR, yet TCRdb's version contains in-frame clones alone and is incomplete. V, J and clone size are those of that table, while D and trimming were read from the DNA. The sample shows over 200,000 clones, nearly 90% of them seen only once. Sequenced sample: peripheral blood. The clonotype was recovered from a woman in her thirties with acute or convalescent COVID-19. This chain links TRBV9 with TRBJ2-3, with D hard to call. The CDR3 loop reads CASSVAMADTQYF. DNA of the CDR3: TGTGCCAGCAGCGTAGCTATGGCAGATACGCAGTATTTT.